The 7 T cell receptor beta chains reported below all come from one sample, sequenced in a study of T-cell memory formation after mild COVID-19 (dated by TCRdb to about 2021). Libraries came from 5' RACE. The sequencing machine was an Illumina NovaSeq 6000. The raw public reads went through TCRdb reprocessing: fastp at Q25, MiXCR clone calling, in-frame beta chains kept. Here each entry gathers all rows of one CDR3 protein and keeps the most common genes and DNA. For this sample the table gives fewer than 250,000 distinct CDR3 sequences, of which 15% to 20% were detected only once. The ten largest clones add up to about 2.4% of the sample. The specimen sequenced was PBMCs or a T cell subset sorted from them (not recorded which). Source of these receptors: an adult woman who had mild COVID-19 (a few samples of this study predate the infection). The sample titles of this study are shuffled in the database, so cell type and time point are left out; the donor was told from shared clones.

This chain uses TRBV3-1 with TRBJ2-1, with D perhaps TRBD2 (6 bases). Trimming shortened V by 4 bases and J by 6 bases, and 13 bases separated the two germline ends. This CDR3 has 14 residues. Germline CDR1 and CDR2: LGHDT and YNNKEL (reference sequence). Here the CDR3 reads CASSRASEGNEQFF. The CDR3 DNA is TGTGCCAGCAGCCGAGCTAGCGAAGGCAATGAGCAGTTCTTC.

The V and J genes are TRBV6-1 and TRBJ2-2; possible D gene TRBD1, 7 bases. Trimming left V 1 base short and J 7 bases short, with 19 bases between. The CDR3 runs to 17 residues. The V gene's germline CDR1 is MNHNS and CDR2 SASEGT. This CDR3 is CASSEVEGAGFGGELFF. The CDR3, as DNA: TGTGCCAGCAGTGAAGTGGAGGGGGCGGGATTCGGCGGGGAGCTGTTTTTT.

This clonotype has at least ten counts. The junction departs from the called germline gene at one end, perhaps through a read error. CDR3 nucleotide sequence: TGCGCCAGCAGCCCAGGACTAGCGGGGGATACGCAGTATTTT. Translated: CASSPGLAGDTQYF. The chain employs TRBV7-7 and TRBJ2-3; 12 bases line up with TRBD2. Germline loops: CDR1 SSHAT, CDR2 FNYEAQ (reference sequence). This CDR3 region has 14 residues.

This clonotype was detected a few times. The chain couples TRBV3-1 to TRBJ1-6; 8 bases map to TRBD1. Germline V gene lookup returns CDR1 LGHDT and CDR2 YNNKEL (reference sequence). This CDR3 spans 16 amino acids. The V and J ends lost 4 bases and 9 bases, in that order; junction bases with no gene match: 11. The CDR3 coding sequence is TGTGCCAGCAGCCCCCGGGCGGGACAGGTGATTTCACCCCTCCACTTT. Translating gives CASSPRAGQVISPLHF.

This clonotype was seen a few times. J is TRBJ2-2 and V is TRBV3-1; D gene uncertain. The CDR3 contains 15 residues. The germline gives CDR1 LGHDT, CDR2 YNNKEL (reference sequence). V was pared by 3 bases and J by 6 bases, with 14 bases between. The CDR3 protein is CASSQAQILPGELFF. In nucleotides, the CDR3 is TGTGCCAGCAGCCAGGCTCAGATATTACCCGGGGAGCTGTTTTTT.

This clonotype was seen a handful of times. V usage is TRBV15 and J usage is TRBJ2-1, with D tentatively TRBD1 (6 bases). The CDR3 contains 12 residues. V gave up 3 bases and J gave up 10 bases, with 10 bases separating them. The germline CDR1 and CDR2 sequences are LNHNV and YYDKDF (reference sequence). CDR3 region: CATSRATGEQFF. CDR3 nucleotides: TGTGCCACCAGCAGGGCTACAGGGGAGCAGTTCTTC.

There are a few counts of this clonotype. This chain connects TRBV29-1 to TRBJ2-3; 7 nucleotides match TRBD2. Germline CDR1 reads SQVTM; CDR2 reads ANQGSEA. The J segment lost 4 bases and the V segment lost 5 bases, leaving 6 bases of the junction unmatched. This CDR3 comprises 13 residues. The CDR3 is CSVSGGRSDTQYF. The CDR3 region has the DNA TGCAGCGTTTCGGGCGGGAGATCAGATACGCAGTATTTT.